The present T cell receptor (beta chain) was sequenced within a study of CD8 T cells in ankylosing spondylitis. The study's findings and limits: Relatively scarce in peripheral blood, disease-linked clones were CD8+.

On this clonotype itself: Its antigen is unidentified.

Preparation of TCR beta libraries was done by quantitative 5'-RACE with molecular barcodes. TCRdb processed the 5' RACE reads anew with MiXCR; each CDR3 protein has one entry. Of 300,000 to 400,000 distinct CDR3 sequences in the sample, around 15% were seen once. CDR1 and CDR2 (germline): LGHDT, YNNKEL (reference sequence). The CDR3 consists of 12 residues. The ends were cut back, 5 bases at V and 10 bases at J, with 12 bases in the middle. The chain combines TRBV3-1 with TRBJ2-1, with D unresolved. The TCR sequence derives from a male donor with ankylosing spondylitis or in good health (not recorded which). Sequenced: blood, either unsorted or a sorted T cell fraction (not recorded which). The CDR3 bases are TGTGCCAGCAGCTTTGGGGTTTACGAGCAGTTCTTC. Its translation: CASSFGVYEQFF.